This T cell receptor beta chain is from a study of blood T cells in healthy people across ages. PCR was performed a second time for roughly 6 to 12 cycles using a sample-barcoded 5' primer and a J-beta primer mix. Template switching added a 12-random-nucleotide identifier to every cDNA molecule. TCRdb called the 5' RACE reads again in MiXCR, with one record for every CDR3 protein. The repertoire has 1.5 million to 2 million distinct CDR3 sequences, roughly 50% of them found once; the top ten carry 2% to 2.5%. Study-wide findings and caveats: Changes seen in expanded clonotypes were possibly confounded by donor CMV status left unknown. Across the age range, TCR beta diversity per million T cells fell in a roughly linear way. Naive T cell percentage showed a strong correlation with the diversity of TCR beta.

J gave up 2 bases and V 5 bases, and 5 bases lay outside the gene matches. Germline CDR1 and CDR2: WNHNN and SYGVQD (reference sequence). The CDR3 length is 16 residues. This clonotype was seen a handful of times. The antigen is unknown. Specimen: blood. The source of this sequence is a woman between 35 and 50 years old in good health. The chain recombines TRBV10-1 with TRBJ2-3, with TRBD2 matching 12 bases. In nucleotides, the CDR3 is TGCGCCAGCAGTAAAGGACTAGCGGGATACACAGATACGCAGTATTTT. This codes for CASSKGLAGYTDTQYF.